This entry lists 15 T cell receptor beta chains sequenced from one sample in a study of long-term antiretroviral therapy in people with HIV. Survey-level resolution applied to immunoSEQ assay v3.0. Repertoires were generated with immunoSEQ multiplex PCR, while TCRdb's copy carries only in-frame clones and drops some. The data hold 20,000 or so clones, with about nine tenths observed a single time. Sample: unsorted PBMCs, taken 0.2 years before starting antiretroviral therapy. The receptors derive from a man aged 18 to 30 with HIV.

The genes are TRBV6-1 and TRBJ2-1; TRBD1 or TRBD2 may be the D gene (6 bases each). Germline V gene lookup returns CDR1 MNHNS and CDR2 SASEGT. V was pared by 1 base and J by 4 bases, with 20 bases between. The CDR3 extends over 18 amino acids. The CDR3 is CASSEEVELTGAYNEQFF. CDR3 nucleotides: TGTGCCAGCAGTGAAGAGGTAGAACTGACGGGGGCTTACAATGAGCAGTTCTTC.

The V gene is TRBV2, the J gene TRBJ1-1; 8 bases match TRBD1. The germline V gene has CDR1 SNHLY and CDR2 FYNNEI. V gave up 8 bases and J gave up 5 bases; unmatched junction bases: 22. The CDR3 runs to 18 residues. The CDR3 bases are TGTGCCAGCCCACCGGCAGGGGGCCTAGGGGGCATAAAGACTGAAGCTTTCTTT. This translates into CASPPAGGLGGIKTEAFF.

The chain combines TRBV6-5 with TRBJ1-5; D remains ambiguous. The CDR3 consists of 14 residues. Trimming shortened V by 6 bases and J by 2 bases, and 11 bases separated the two germline ends. Germline loops: CDR1 MNHEY, CDR2 SVGAGI. The CDR3 sequence is CASSAEGGNQPQHF. In DNA, the CDR3 is TGTGCCAGCAGCGCAGAGGGTGGCAATCAGCCCCAGCATTTT.

This chain uses TRBV30 with TRBJ2-7; TRBD1 matches 7 bases. Looked up from germline, CDR1 is GTSNPN and CDR2 is SVGIG (reference sequence). J gave up 2 bases and V 5 bases, and 9 bases lay outside the gene matches. There are 14 residues in the CDR3. CDR3 in DNA: TGTGCCTGGTCCCCGGTGGACAGGACCTACGAGCAGTACTTC. This sequence encodes CAWSPVDRTYEQYF.

On this clone itself: Other DNA sequences in the same sample also yield this CDR3. This rearrangement joins TRBV18 to TRBJ1-4, with D possibly TRBD1 on 5 matching bases. Germline loops: CDR1 KGHSH, CDR2 LQKENI. V lost 2 bases, J lost 8 bases, and 18 bases lay in between. This CDR3 is 16 amino acids long. The CDR3 loop reads CASSPKTGESGEKLFF. For the CDR3, the DNA is TGTGCCAGCTCACCAAAAACGGGGGAAAGTGGCGAAAAACTGTTTTTT. Together with reference TRBV18 and TRBJ1-4, the CDR3 gives the full variable domain: NAGVMQNPRHLVRRRGQEARLRCSPMKGHSHVYWYRQLPEEGLKFMVYLQKENIIDESGMPKERFSAEFPKEGPSILRIQQVVRGDSAAYFCASSPKTGESGEKLFFGSGTQLSVL.

V usage is TRBV7-2 and J usage is TRBJ2-5, with 11 bases fitting TRBD2. In germline, CDR1 is SGHTA, CDR2 FQGNSA. The ends lost 1 base at V and 5 bases at J; junction bases unmatched: 6. The CDR3 loop spans 16 amino acids. For the CDR3, the DNA is TGTGCCAGCAGCTTAGGGCTTAGCGGGAGGGTGGAGACCCAGTACTTC. Protein: CASSLGLSGRVETQYF.

The chain recombines TRBV2 with TRBJ2-1, with 8 bases that match TRBD2. CDR3 length: 12 residues. From germline, CDR1 is SNHLY and CDR2 FYNNEI. Losses at the gene ends were 6 bases for V and 13 bases for J; bases not matched to a gene: 8. The CDR3 sequence is CASSLSGGHQFF. The CDR3 DNA sequence: TGTGCCAGCAGCCTCTCGGGGGGGCACCAGTTCTTC. The variable domain in full, completed from reference TRBV2 and TRBJ2-1, reads EPEVTQTPSHQVTQMGQEVILRCVPISNHLYFYWYRQILGQKVEFLVSFYNNEISEKSEIFDDQFSVERPDGSNFTLKIRSTKLEDSAMYFCASSLSGGHQFFGPGTRLTVL.

The rearrangement joins TRBV21-1 to TRBJ1-5. TRBV21-1 is annotated as a pseudogene. The CDR3 consists of 12 residues. CDR3 bases: TGTGCCAGCCGGGGGGGTCGTCAGCCCCAGCATTTT. Its translation is CASRGGRQPQHF.

This rearrangement joins TRBV27 to TRBJ1-1, with 7 bases aligning to TRBD1. J gave up 1 base and V 7 bases, and 0 bases lay outside the gene matches. Germline V CDR1 and CDR2: MNHEY, SMNVEV (reference sequence). This CDR3 is 12 amino acids long. The CDR3 reads CASTGGNTEAFF. The CDR3 DNA reads TGTGCCAGCACAGGGGGGAACACTGAAGCTTTCTTT.

In its sample, this clone is medium-sized. This sequence joins TRBV7-9 and TRBJ2-5; the D call may be TRBD1 or TRBD2 (5 bases each). Trimming pared 4 bases from V and 4 bases from J, leaving 19 bases between. The germline V gene encodes CDR1 SEHNR and CDR2 FQNEAQ (reference sequence). This CDR3 region has 16 residues. The CDR3 DNA reads as TGTGCCAGCAGCTCGAGGGACGCGGCGGAACCAGAGACCCAGTACTTC. The encoded protein is CASSSRDAAEPETQYF.

This clone has a single count. The CDR3 DNA reads as TGCAGCGTTGAAAGTGGCAATGAGCAGTTCTTC. Protein product: CSVESGNEQFF. The chain couples TRBV29-1 to TRBJ2-1, with D unclear. Looked up from germline, CDR1 is SQVTM and CDR2 is ANQGSEA. V was trimmed by 2 bases and J by 6 bases, leaving 5 bases between them. CDR3 length: 11 residues.

The chain links TRBV18 to TRBJ2-3, with 7 bases identical to TRBD2. The CDR3 loop spans 17 amino acids. Germline V gene lookup returns CDR1 KGHSH and CDR2 LQKENI. After removal of 3 bases from V and 0 bases from J, the junction contained 9 bases not matched to a gene. In DNA form, the CDR3 reads TGTGCCAGCTCACCTCGGACTAGAAAGCCTAGCACAGATACGCAGTATTTT. It is translated as CASSPRTRKPSTDTQYF. Full variable domain (rest looked up from reference TRBV18 and TRBJ2-3): NAGVMQNPRHLVRRRGQEARLRCSPMKGHSHVYWYRQLPEEGLKFMVYLQKENIIDESGMPKERFSAEFPKEGPSILRIQQVVRGDSAAYFCASSPRTRKPSTDTQYFGPGTRLTVL.

The chain combines TRBV9 with TRBJ2-5, with D uncertain. The CDR3 is 14 residues long. The V gene's germline CDR1 is SGDLS and CDR2 YYNGEE. The V end was cut by 3 bases, the J end by 1 base, with 10 bases between. The CDR3 nucleotides read TGTGCCAGCAGCGCGGGCCACTTCCAAGAGACCCAGTACTTC. Its protein product is CASSAGHFQETQYF.

This clone was picked up one time. In DNA form, the CDR3 reads TGCGCCAGCAGCATCCGGGACAGGGGGGACGAGCAGTACTTC. This sequence encodes CASSIRDRGDEQYF. The chain uses TRBV5-1 and TRBJ2-7, with TRBD1 identical over 11 bases. This CDR3 comprises 14 residues. V gave up 4 bases and J gave up 5 bases; unmatched junction bases: 5. Germline CDR1 is SGHRS and CDR2 is YFSETQ.

The DNA of the CDR3 is TGCAGTGCTACCCGGGGAGATACGCAGTATTTT. Amino acid sequence: CSATRGDTQYF. The chain has TRBV20-1 and TRBJ2-3; D is possibly TRBD2 (5 bases). CDR1 DFQATT and CDR2 SNEGSKA come from the germline V gene (reference sequence). The CDR3 extends over 11 amino acids. Trimming stripped 4 bases from V and 5 bases from J, with 7 bases between.